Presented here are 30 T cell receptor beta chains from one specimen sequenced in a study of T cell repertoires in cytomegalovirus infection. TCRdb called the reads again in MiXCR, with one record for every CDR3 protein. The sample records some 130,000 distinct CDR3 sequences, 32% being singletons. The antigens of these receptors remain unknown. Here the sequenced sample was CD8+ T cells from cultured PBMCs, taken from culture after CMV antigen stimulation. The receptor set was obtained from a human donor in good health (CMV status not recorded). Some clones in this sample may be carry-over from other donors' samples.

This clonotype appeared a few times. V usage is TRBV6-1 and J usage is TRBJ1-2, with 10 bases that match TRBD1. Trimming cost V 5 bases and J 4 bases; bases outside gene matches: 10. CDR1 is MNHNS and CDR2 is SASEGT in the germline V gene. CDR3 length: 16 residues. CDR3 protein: CASSWRGTGEPYGYTF. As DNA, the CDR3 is TGTGCCAGCAGTTGGAGGGGGACAGGGGAACCCTATGGCTACACCTTC.

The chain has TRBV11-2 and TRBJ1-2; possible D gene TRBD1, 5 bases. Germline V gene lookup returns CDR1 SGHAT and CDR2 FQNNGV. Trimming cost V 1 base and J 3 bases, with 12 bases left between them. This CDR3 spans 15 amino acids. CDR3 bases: TGTGCCAGCAGCTTAGGACCGGGGGGGGACTATGGCTACACCTTC. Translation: CASSLGPGGDYGYTF. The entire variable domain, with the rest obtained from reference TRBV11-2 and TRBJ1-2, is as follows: EAGVAQSPRYKIIEKRQSVAFWCNPISGHATLYWYQQILGQGPKLLIQFQNNGVVDDSQLPKDRFSAERLKGVDSTLKIQPAKLEDSAVYLCASSLGPGGDYGYTFGSGTRLTVV.

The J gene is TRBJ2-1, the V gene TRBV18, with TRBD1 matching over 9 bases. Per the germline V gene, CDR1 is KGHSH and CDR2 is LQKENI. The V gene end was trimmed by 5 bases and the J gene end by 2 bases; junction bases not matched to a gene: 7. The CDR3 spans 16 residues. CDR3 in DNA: TGTGCCAGCTCAGACTCACAGGGGGCCCCCTACAATGAGCAGTTCTTC. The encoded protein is CASSDSQGAPYNEQFF.

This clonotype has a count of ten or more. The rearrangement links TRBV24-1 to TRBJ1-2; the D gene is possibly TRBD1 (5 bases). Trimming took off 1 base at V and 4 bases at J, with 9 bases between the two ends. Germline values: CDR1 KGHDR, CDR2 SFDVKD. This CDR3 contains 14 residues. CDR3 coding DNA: TGTGCCACCAGTGATTTAGGGACCTCCTATGGCTACACCTTC. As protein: CATSDLGTSYGYTF.

The CDR3 is CASSQVQPSTDTQYF. In DNA, the CDR3 is TGCGCCAGCAGCCAAGTACAGCCCAGCACAGATACGCAGTATTTT. V and J are TRBV4-1 and TRBJ2-3; D is ambiguous. CDR3 length: 15 amino acids. CDR1 and CDR2 from the germline V gene are MGHRA and YSYEKL. Trimming removed 1 base at V and 0 bases at J, with 8 bases between.

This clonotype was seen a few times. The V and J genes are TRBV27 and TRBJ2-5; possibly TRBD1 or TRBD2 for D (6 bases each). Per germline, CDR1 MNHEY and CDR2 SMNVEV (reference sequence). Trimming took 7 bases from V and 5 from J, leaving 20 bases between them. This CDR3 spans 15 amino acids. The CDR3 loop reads CASTPGAGPLETQYF. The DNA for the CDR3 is TGTGCCAGCACACCGGGGGCGGGGCCCTTGGAGACCCAGTACTTC.

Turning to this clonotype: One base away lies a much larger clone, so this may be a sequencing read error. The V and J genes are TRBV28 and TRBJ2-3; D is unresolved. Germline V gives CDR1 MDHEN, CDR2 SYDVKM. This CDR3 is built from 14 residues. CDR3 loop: CAGSLQSGTDTQYF. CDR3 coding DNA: TGTGCCGGCAGTTTACAAAGCGGCACAGATACGCAGTATTTT.

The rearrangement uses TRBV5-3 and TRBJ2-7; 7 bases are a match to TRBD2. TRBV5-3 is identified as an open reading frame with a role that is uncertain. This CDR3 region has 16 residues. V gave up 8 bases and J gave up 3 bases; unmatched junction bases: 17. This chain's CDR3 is CASSATGGGEDYEQYF. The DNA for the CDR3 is TGTGCCAGCAGCGCAACTGGGGGGGGGGAGGACTACGAGCAGTACTTC.

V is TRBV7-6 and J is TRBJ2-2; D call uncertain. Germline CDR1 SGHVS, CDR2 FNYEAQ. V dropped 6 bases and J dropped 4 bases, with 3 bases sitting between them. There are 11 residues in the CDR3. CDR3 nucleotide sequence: TGTGCCAGCAGATCCACCGGGGAGCTGTTTTTT. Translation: CASRSTGELFF. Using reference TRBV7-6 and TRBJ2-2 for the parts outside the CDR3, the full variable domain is GAGVSQSPRYKVTKRGQDVALRCDPISGHVSLYWYRQALGQGPEFLTYFNYEAQQDKSGLPNDRFSAERPEGSISTLTIQRTEQRDSAMYRCASRSTGELFFGEGSRLTVL.

CDR3 DNA: TGTGCCAGCAGCAATCCCCATCAGGGGAGGGTCGAAGCTTTCTTT. This sequence encodes CASSNPHQGRVEAFF. The chain links TRBV6-2 or TRBV6-3 to TRBJ1-1; perhaps TRBD1 as D (6 bases). The germline CDR1 and CDR2 sequences are MNHEY and SVGEGT. This CDR3 region has 15 residues. Trimming stripped 6 bases from V and 8 bases from J, with 22 bases between.

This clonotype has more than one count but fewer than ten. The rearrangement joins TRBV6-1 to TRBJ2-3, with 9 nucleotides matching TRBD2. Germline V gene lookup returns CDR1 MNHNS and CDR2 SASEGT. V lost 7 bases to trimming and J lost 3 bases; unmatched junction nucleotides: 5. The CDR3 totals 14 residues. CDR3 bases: TGTGCCAGCAAGCGGGGGGCCGCGACAGATACGCAGTATTTT. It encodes CASKRGAATDTQYF.

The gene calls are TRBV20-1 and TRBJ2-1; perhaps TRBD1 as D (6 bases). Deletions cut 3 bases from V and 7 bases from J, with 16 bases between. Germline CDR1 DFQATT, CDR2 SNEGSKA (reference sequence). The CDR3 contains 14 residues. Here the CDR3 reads CSASGGQKLNEQFF. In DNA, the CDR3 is TGCAGTGCTAGTGGGGGCCAAAAGCTTAATGAGCAGTTCTTC.

The DNA of the CDR3 is TGTGCCACCTCTGGAATTAGGGGCTCTGGGGCCAACGTCCTGACTTTC. Protein: CATSGIRGSGANVLTF. This chain connects TRBV24-1 to TRBJ2-6; the D gene is possibly TRBD1 (5 bases). The germline V gene encodes CDR1 KGHDR and CDR2 SFDVKD. There are 16 residues in the CDR3. The V and J ends lost 9 bases and 0 bases respectively, with 14 bases between them.

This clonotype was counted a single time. DNA for the CDR3: TGTGCCACCAGTGATCGAGGGGATGAGCAGTTCTTC. The encoded protein is CATSDRGDEQFF. The chain couples TRBV24-1 to TRBJ2-1; D might be TRBD1 or TRBD2, each matching 5 bases. Per germline, CDR1 KGHDR and CDR2 SFDVKD. Trimming pared 3 bases from V and 8 bases from J, leaving 7 bases between. CDR3 length: 12 residues.

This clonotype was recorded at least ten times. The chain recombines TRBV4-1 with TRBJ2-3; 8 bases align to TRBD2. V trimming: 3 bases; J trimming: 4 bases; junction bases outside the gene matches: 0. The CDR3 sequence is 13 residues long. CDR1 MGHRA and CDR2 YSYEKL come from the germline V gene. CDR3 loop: CASSQGLADTQYF. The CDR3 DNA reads TGCGCCAGCAGCCAGGGACTAGCAGATACGCAGTATTTT.

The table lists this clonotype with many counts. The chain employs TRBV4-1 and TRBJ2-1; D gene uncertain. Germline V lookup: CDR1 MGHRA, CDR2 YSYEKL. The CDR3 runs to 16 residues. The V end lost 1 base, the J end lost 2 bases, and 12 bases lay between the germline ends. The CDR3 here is CASSQVRVSAYNEQFF. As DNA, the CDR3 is TGCGCCAGCAGCCAAGTTCGGGTTTCAGCCTACAATGAGCAGTTCTTC.

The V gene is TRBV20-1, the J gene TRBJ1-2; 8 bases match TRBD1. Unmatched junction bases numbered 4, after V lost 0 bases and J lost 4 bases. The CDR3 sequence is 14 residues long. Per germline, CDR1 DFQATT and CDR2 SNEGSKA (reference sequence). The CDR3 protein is CSARDQGAGYGYTF. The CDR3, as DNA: TGCAGTGCTAGAGATCAGGGGGCGGGCTATGGCTACACCTTC.

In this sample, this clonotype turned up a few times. CDR3 nucleotides: TGTGCCAGCAGTCGGCGGGGTGAGACCCAGTACTTC. It encodes CASSRRGETQYF. This rearrangement joins TRBV27 to TRBJ2-5; a weak D match, TRBD2 (6 bases). V gave up 5 bases and J gave up 5 bases, with 9 bases separating them. Germline-derived CDR1 and CDR2 are MNHEY and SMNVEV (reference sequence). This CDR3 is 12 amino acids long.

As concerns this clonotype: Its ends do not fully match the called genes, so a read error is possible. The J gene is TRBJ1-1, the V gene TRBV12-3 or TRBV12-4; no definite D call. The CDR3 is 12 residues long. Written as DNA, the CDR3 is TGTGTCAGCGACGCGGGGAACACTGAAGCTTTCTTT. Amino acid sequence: CVSDAGNTEAFF.

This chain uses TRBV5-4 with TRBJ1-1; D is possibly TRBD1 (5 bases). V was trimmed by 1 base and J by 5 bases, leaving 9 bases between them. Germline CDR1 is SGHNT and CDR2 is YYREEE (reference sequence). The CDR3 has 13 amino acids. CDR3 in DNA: TGTGCCAGCAGCTTGTTCGGGGGGACTGAAGCTTTCTTT. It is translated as CASSLFGGTEAFF. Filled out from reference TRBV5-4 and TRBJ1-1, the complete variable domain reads ETGVTQSPTHLIKTRGQQVTLRCSSQSGHNTVSWYQQALGQGPQFIFQYYREEENGRGNFPPRFSGLQFPNYSSELNVNALELDDSALYLCASSLFGGTEAFFGQGTRLTVV.

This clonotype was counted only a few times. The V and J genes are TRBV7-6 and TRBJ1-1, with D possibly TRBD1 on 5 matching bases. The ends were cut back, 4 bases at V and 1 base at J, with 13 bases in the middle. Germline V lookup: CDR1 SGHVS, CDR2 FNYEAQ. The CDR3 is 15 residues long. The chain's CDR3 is CASSSPGLRNTEAFF. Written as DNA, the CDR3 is TGTGCCAGCAGCTCGCCGGGACTCAGGAACACTGAAGCTTTCTTT.

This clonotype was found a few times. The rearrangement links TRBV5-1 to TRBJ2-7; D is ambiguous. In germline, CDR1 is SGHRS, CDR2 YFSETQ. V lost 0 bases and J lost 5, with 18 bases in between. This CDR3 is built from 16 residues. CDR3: CASSLAGRSSYDEQYF. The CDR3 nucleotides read TGCGCCAGCAGCTTGGCCGGCAGGTCCTCTTATGACGAGCAGTACTTC.

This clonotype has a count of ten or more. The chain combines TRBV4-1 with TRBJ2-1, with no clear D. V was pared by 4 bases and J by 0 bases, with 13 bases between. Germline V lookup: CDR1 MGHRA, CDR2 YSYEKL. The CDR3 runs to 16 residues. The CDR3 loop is CASSPLPQVSYNEQFF. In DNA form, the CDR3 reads TGCGCCAGCAGCCCCCTACCCCAGGTCTCCTACAATGAGCAGTTCTTC.

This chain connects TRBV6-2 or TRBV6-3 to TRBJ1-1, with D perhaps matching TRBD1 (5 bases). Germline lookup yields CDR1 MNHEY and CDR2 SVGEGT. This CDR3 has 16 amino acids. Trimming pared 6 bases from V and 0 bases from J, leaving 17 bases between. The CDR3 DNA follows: TGTGCCAGCAGCCAAATGACAGACTATATGAACACTGAAGCTTTCTTT. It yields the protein CASSQMTDYMNTEAFF.

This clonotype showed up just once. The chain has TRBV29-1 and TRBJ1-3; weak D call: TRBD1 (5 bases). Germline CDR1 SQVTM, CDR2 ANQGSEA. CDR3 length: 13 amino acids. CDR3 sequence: CGGAVHSGNTIYF. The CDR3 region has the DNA TGCGGCGGGGCAGTACACTCTGGAAACACCATATATTTT. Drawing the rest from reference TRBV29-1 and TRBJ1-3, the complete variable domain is SAVISQKPSRDICQRGTSLTIQCQVDSQVTMMFWYRQQPGQSLTLIATANQGSEATYESGFVIDKFPISRPNLTFSTLTVSNMSPEDSSIYLCGGAVHSGNTIYFGEGSWLTVV.

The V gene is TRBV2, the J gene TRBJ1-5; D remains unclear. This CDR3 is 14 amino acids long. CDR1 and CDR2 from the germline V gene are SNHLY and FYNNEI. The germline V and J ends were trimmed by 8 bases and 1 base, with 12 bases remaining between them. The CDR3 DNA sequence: TGTGCCAGCGGGGAACTGGTGAGCAATCAGCCCCAGCATTTT. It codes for CASGELVSNQPQHF.

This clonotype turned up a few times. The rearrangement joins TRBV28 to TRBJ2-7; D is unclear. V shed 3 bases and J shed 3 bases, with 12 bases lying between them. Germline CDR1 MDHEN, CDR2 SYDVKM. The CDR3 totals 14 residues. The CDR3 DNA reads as TGTGCCAGCAGTTTTATCGCCCGAGACTACGAGCAGTACTTC. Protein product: CASSFIARDYEQYF.

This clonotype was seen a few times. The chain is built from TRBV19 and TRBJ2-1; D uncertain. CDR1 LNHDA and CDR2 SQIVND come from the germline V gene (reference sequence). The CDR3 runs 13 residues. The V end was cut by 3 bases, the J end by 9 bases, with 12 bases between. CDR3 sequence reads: CASSIPPRGEQFF. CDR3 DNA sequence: TGTGCCAGTAGTATTCCCCCTCGTGGTGAGCAGTTCTTC.

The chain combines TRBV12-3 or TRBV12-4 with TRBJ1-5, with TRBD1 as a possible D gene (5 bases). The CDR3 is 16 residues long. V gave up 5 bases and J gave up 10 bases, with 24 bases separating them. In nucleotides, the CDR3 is TGTGCCAGCAGTGGGTGGCAGGGCGCCGTTTTGAGTCCCCAGCATTTT. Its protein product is CASSGWQGAVLSPQHF.

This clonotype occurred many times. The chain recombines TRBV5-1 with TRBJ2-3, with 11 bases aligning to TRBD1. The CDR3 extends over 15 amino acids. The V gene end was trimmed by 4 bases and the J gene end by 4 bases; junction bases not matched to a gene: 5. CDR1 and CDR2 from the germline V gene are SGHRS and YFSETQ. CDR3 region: CASSRTGGDADTQYF. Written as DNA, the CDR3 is TGCGCCAGCAGCAGGACAGGGGGCGACGCAGATACGCAGTATTTT.